A selection of T cell receptor beta chains follows, all from one sample in a study of radiation and T cells in renal cell carcinoma. Libraries were prepared by immunoSEQ multiplex PCR; TCRdb keeps only in-frame clonotypes and omits some of them. The table shows more than 60,000 clones, with 70% to 90% occurring only once. Here the sequenced sample was blood, taken from a patient whose treatment included radiotherapy and nephrectomy. The receptors stem from a woman aged 60-70 years with renal cell carcinoma. Each CDR3 is given with its conserved first and last residue. D genes are given only for firm matches. Clone size is given for some rows only: seen once, a few or many times, or a class if the clone is expanded.

d_gene	v_gene	j_gene	abundance	CDR3aa	CDR3nt
TRBD1	TRBV28	TRBJ1-2	-	CASSPGTGLGYTF	TGTGCCAGCAGTCCGGGGACAGGGCTTGGCTACACCTTC
-	TRBV20-1	TRBJ2-7	few	CSAPKYEQYF	TGCAGTGCTCCTAAGTACGAGCAGTACTTC
-	TRBV14	TRBJ2-5	-	CASSQIGYRVVFQETQYF	TGTGCCAGCAGCCAAATTGGGTACAGGGTAGTCTTCCAAGAGACCCAGTACTTC
-	TRBV28	TRBJ2-5	-	CASSYRTMGRNQETQYF	TGTGCCAGCAGCTACCGAACAATGGGCCGGAACCAAGAGACCCAGTACTTC
-	TRBV6-5	TRBJ2-7	-	CASSFSHRDEQYF	TGTGCCAGCAGTTTCTCCCACCGGGACGAGCAGTACTTC
-	TRBV7-2	TRBJ1-2	-	CASTPAGSTYGYTF	TGTGCCAGCACCCCCGCCGGTTCTACCTATGGCTACACCTTC
-	TRBV5-1	TRBJ2-7	-	CASSLNSGVSYEQYF	TGCGCCAGCAGCTTGAATTCAGGGGTCTCCTACGAGCAGTACTTC
TRBD1	TRBV7-9	TRBJ1-2	-	CASSLSSQGVRGYTF	TGTGCCAGCAGCTTAAGTTCGCAGGGGGTGAGAGGCTACACCTTC
-	TRBV4-1	TRBJ2-7	-	CASSQATAFYEQYF	TGCGCCAGCAGCCAAGCGACAGCATTCTACGAGCAGTACTTC
TRBD1	TRBV6-5	TRBJ2-7	-	CASQALGQGSYEQYF	TGTGCTTCACAGGCCCTCGGACAGGGCTCCTACGAGCAGTACTTC
-	TRBV27	TRBJ2-1	-	CASSFWQGGSDEQFF	TGTGCCAGCAGTTTTTGGCAGGGTGGGAGCGATGAGCAGTTCTTC
-	TRBV16	TRBJ2-4	-	CASSKENIQYF	TGTGCCAGCAGCAAGGAAAACATTCAGTACTTC
TRBD1	TRBV25-1	TRBJ1-6	-	CASSDRQGDNSPLHF	TGTGCCAGCAGTGACAGACAGGGGGACAATTCACCCCTCCACTTT
TRBD1	TRBV4-3	TRBJ2-1	-	CASSHRTGANEQFF	TGCGCCAGCAGCCACCGGACAGGGGCGAATGAGCAGTTCTTC
-	TRBV5-1	TRBJ1-2	-	CASSPYQSYGYTF	TGCGCCAGCAGCCCCTACCAGAGCTATGGCTACACCTTC
-	TRBV2	TRBJ2-7	-	CASSEALGRTREQYF	TGTGCCAGCAGTGAAGCGCTGGGGCGGACCCGCGAGCAGTACTTC
TRBD1	TRBV5-1	TRBJ2-7	-	CASSPDRDRVYEQYF	TGCGCCAGCAGCCCGGACCGGGACAGGGTATACGAGCAGTACTTC
-	TRBV4-2	TRBJ2-1	-	CASSQVWGDGYNEQFF	TGTGCCAGCAGCCAAGTGTGGGGGGACGGGTACAATGAGCAGTTCTTC
TRBD2	TRBV7-2	TRBJ2-5	-	CASSLGGGSETQYF	TGTGCCAGCAGCTTAGGGGGAGGGAGCGAGACCCAGTACTTC
TRBD1	TRBV18	TRBJ1-1	-	CASSLGQGNTEAFF	TGTGCCAGCTCACTGGGACAGGGGAACACTGAAGCTTTCTTT
-	TRBV19	TRBJ2-4	-	CASSMGQNTLAKNIQYF	TGTGCCAGTAGTATGGGACAAAACACACTAGCCAAAAACATTCAGTACTTC
-	TRBV5-1	TRBJ2-1	once	CASSLASPGTKQFF	TGCGCCAGCAGCTTGGCCTCGCCCGGGACCAAGCAGTTCTTC
TRBD2	TRBV7-3	TRBJ2-2	-	CASSTIAGPTSGELFF	TGTGCCAGCAGCACGATAGCGGGTCCGACGTCCGGGGAGCTGTTTTTT
-	TRBV6-6	TRBJ2-3	once	CASSYSGVADTQYF	TGTGCCAGCAGTTACTCGGGGGTGGCAGATACGCAGTATTTT
-	TRBV29-1	TRBJ1-1	-	CSVVASDGTEAFF	TGCAGCGTTGTGGCCTCGGACGGCACTGAAGCTTTCTTT
TRBD1	TRBV2	TRBJ2-1	-	CASVAGQGFYNEQFF	TGTGCCAGCGTGGCAGGACAGGGGTTCTACAATGAGCAGTTCTTC
-	TRBV6-6	TRBJ1-1	-	CASIKDGNTEAFF	TGTGCCAGCATCAAAGACGGAAACACTGAAGCTTTCTTT
-	TRBV27	TRBJ1-5	-	CASSLWGEQPQHF	TGTGCCAGCAGTTTATGGGGGGAACAGCCCCAGCATTTT
-	TRBV6-5	TRBJ1-1	-	CASSYSGGTEAFF	TGTGCCAGCAGTTACTCCGGCGGTACTGAAGCTTTCTTT